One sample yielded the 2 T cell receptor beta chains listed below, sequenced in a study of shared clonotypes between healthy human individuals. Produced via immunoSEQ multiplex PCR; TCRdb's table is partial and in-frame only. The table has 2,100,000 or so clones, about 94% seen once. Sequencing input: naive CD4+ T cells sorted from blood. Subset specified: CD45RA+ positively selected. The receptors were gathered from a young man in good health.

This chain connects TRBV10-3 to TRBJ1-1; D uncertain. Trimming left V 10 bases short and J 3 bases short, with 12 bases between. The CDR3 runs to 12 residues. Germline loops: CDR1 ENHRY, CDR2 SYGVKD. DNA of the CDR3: TGTGCCACGTGGGGTCAGGACACTGAAGCTTTCTTT. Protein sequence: CATWGQDTEAFF.

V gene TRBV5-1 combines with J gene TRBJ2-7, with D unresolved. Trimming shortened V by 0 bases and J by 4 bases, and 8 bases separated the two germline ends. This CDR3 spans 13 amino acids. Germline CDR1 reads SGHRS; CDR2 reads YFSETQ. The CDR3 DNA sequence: TGCGCCAGCAGCTTGGCACAGAAATACGAGCAGTACTTC. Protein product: CASSLAQKYEQYF. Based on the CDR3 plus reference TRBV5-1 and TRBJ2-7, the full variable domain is KAGVTQTPRYLIKTRGQQVTLSCSPISGHRSVSWYQQTPGQGLQFLFEYFSETQRNKGNFPGRFSGRQFSNSRSEMNVSTLELGDSALYLCASSLAQKYEQYFGPGTRLTVT.